These T cell receptor beta chains were read from a single sample in a study of OX40 agonist ivuxolimab in advanced cancers. The assay was immunoSEQ multiplex PCR, and TCRdb's table has in-frame clones only and misses some. The profile shows about 50,000 clones, approximately 92% of them singletons. The specimen was CD4+ or CD8+ T cells sorted from blood, collected in a trial of the OX40 agonist ivuxolimab. The receptors stem from an adult with an advanced solid tumor such as melanoma, head and neck, liver or kidney cancer. Each CDR3 is given with its conserved first and last residue. Each record gives: clone size, V gene, D gene, J gene, CDR3 protein, CDR3 DNA. A D gene is named only where the DNA matches it firmly. Size values are once, few and many counts, or a class for expanded clones, and some rows have none.

size: once; V: TRBV29-1; D: TRBD2; J: TRBJ2-7; CDR3: CSVGGLAGPYEQYF; DNA: TGCAGCGTTGGAGGACTAGCGGGGCCCTACGAGCAGTACTTC
size: NA; V: TRBV5-6; D: TRBD2; J: TRBJ2-7; CDR3: CASSLGGGIYEQYF; DNA: TGTGCCAGCAGCCTAGGCGGGGGGATCTACGAGCAGTACTTC
size: NA; V: TRBV27; D: TRBD1; J: TRBJ2-2; CDR3: CASSTTGGAGTGELFF; DNA: TGTGCCAGCAGTACTACAGGGGGCGCCGGCACCGGGGAGCTGTTTTTT
size: NA; V: TRBV4-1; D: NA; J: TRBJ1-1; CDR3: CASSPMGGNTEAFF; DNA: TGCGCCAGCAGCCCGATGGGGGGGAACACTGAAGCTTTCTTT
size: NA; V: TRBV6-1; D: NA; J: TRBJ2-7; CDR3: CASSLTLVRYEQYF; DNA: TGTGCCAGCAGTCTAACCCTTGTTAGGTACGAGCAGTACTTC
size: NA; V: TRBV9; D: TRBD1; J: TRBJ2-7; CDR3: CASSVPGGSYEQYF; DNA: TGTGCCAGCAGCGTTCCAGGGGGCTCCTACGAGCAGTACTTC
size: NA; V: TRBV15; D: TRBD1; J: TRBJ1-5; CDR3: CATSRVEDREAQPQHF; DNA: TGTGCCACCAGCAGAGTAGAGGACAGGGAGGCTCAGCCCCAGCATTTT
size: NA; V: TRBV27; D: NA; J: TRBJ2-7; CDR3: CASSLFGRNNYEQYF; DNA: TGTGCCAGCAGTCTCTTCGGACGGAATAACTACGAGCAGTACTTC
size: NA; V: TRBV7-9; D: NA; J: TRBJ1-1; CDR3: CASSLGSEAFF; DNA: TGTGCCAGCAGCTTAGGGTCTGAAGCTTTCTTT
size: NA; V: TRBV6-5; D: TRBD2; J: TRBJ2-2; CDR3: CASSYSTSGYHGELFF; DNA: TGTGCCAGCAGTTACTCGACTAGCGGGTATCACGGGGAGCTGTTTTTT
size: NA; V: TRBV6-5; D: TRBD1; J: TRBJ2-1; CDR3: CASSRQGNNEQFF; DNA: TGTGCCAGCAGTCGACAGGGCAACAATGAGCAGTTCTTC
size: NA; V: TRBV27; D: NA; J: TRBJ1-2; CDR3: CASSSHAGRDGYTF; DNA: TGTGCCAGCAGTTCCCATGCGGGGAGGGATGGCTACACCTTC
size: NA; V: TRBV19; D: NA; J: TRBJ2-7; CDR3: CASRLGGEQYF; DNA: TGTGCCAGTAGGTTGGGGGGCGAGCAGTACTTC
size: NA; V: TRBV19; D: NA; J: TRBJ1-3; CDR3: CASSDSVNSVNTIYF; DNA: TGTGCCAGTAGTGACAGCGTTAACTCTGTAAACACCATATATTTT
size: NA; V: TRBV11-2; D: NA; J: TRBJ2-2; CDR3: CASSLGPGEENTGELFF; DNA: TGTGCCAGCAGCTTAGGCCCCGGGGAGGAAAACACCGGGGAGCTGTTTTTT
size: NA; V: TRBV28; D: NA; J: TRBJ1-4; CDR3: CASSLIVGQPSTNEKLFF; DNA: TGTGCCAGCAGTTTAATCGTAGGACAGCCTTCAACTAATGAAAAACTGTTTTTT
size: NA; V: TRBV7-9; D: TRBD2; J: TRBJ2-5; CDR3: CASSPPFSGTSQETQYF; DNA: TGTGCCAGCAGCCCCCCATTTAGCGGGACTTCCCAAGAGACCCAGTACTTC
size: NA; V: TRBV7-2; D: NA; J: TRBJ2-7; CDR3: CASSLVERGRNEQYF; DNA: TGTGCCAGCAGCTTAGTGGAGAGGGGCCGGAACGAGCAGTACTTC
size: NA; V: TRBV19; D: NA; J: TRBJ1-1; CDR3: CASFSYGTEAFF; DNA: TGTGCCAGTTTCTCATACGGGACAGAAGCTTTCTTT
size: once; V: TRBV6-4; D: NA; J: TRBJ1-3; CDR3: CATSEPPGNTIYF; DNA: TGTGCCACCTCTGAACCCCCGGGGAACACCATATATTTT
size: NA; V: TRBV7-9; D: TRBD2; J: TRBJ2-1; CDR3: CATQRDGNEQFF; DNA: TGTGCCACTCAGCGGGACGGCAATGAGCAGTTCTTC
size: NA; V: TRBV4-3; D: NA; J: TRBJ2-7; CDR3: CASSQFDPRDGDSYEQYF; DNA: TGCGCCAGCAGCCAATTCGACCCTCGGGACGGCGACTCCTACGAGCAGTACTTC
size: NA; V: TRBV4-3; D: NA; J: TRBJ2-3; CDR3: CASSQDRGSVADTQYF; DNA: TGCGCCAGCAGCCAAGACCGGGGATCGGTGGCAGATACGCAGTATTTT
size: NA; V: TRBV11-2; D: TRBD1; J: TRBJ2-7; CDR3: CASSPNRGNTYEQYF; DNA: TGTGCCAGCAGCCCAAACAGGGGCAATACCTACGAGCAGTACTTC
size: NA; V: TRBV28; D: NA; J: TRBJ2-3; CDR3: CASRPRRHPDTQYF; DNA: TGTGCCAGCAGACCGAGAAGGCATCCAGATACGCAGTATTTT
size: NA; V: TRBV11-2; D: TRBD1; J: TRBJ2-1; CDR3: CASSPRQGIINEQFF; DNA: TGTGCCAGCAGCCCCCGACAGGGAATTATCAATGAGCAGTTCTTC